Shown below are 2 T cell receptor beta chains from a single sample sequenced in a study of molecular identifiers for immune sequencing clone quantification. A single record per CDR3 protein comes from TCRdb applying MiXCR to the PCR reads. The sample carries 460,000 or so distinct CDR3 sequences, around 23% recorded once. Sequencing was done on a sample of naive CD8+ T cells from blood, with Jurkat cell RNA spiked in. The subset is: FACS-sorted CD8+CD4-CCR7+CD45RA+ naive T cells. The receptors derive from a human donor in good health. Some libraries in this study had Jurkat cell RNA spiked in.

This clonotype occurred a few times. The chain is built from TRBV12-3 or TRBV12-4 and TRBJ2-3, with D unclear. The CDR3 extends over 14 amino acids. Trimming cost V 1 base and J 6 bases, with 11 bases left between them. The CDR3 spells CASSLGLMFDTQYF. CDR3 sequence (DNA): TGTGCCAGCAGTTTAGGGCTGATGTTCGATACGCAGTATTTT.

This clonotype was picked up many times. The V call is TRBV30, the J call TRBJ2-2; perhaps TRBD1 as D (5 bases). CDR3 length: 14 residues. CDR1 is GTSNPN, CDR2 SVGIG, per germline (reference sequence). V dropped 3 bases and J dropped 0 bases, with 8 bases sitting between them. CDR3 sequence reads: CAWRVRANTGELFF. CDR3 nucleotides: TGTGCCTGGAGGGTCAGGGCGAACACCGGGGAGCTGTTTTTT.